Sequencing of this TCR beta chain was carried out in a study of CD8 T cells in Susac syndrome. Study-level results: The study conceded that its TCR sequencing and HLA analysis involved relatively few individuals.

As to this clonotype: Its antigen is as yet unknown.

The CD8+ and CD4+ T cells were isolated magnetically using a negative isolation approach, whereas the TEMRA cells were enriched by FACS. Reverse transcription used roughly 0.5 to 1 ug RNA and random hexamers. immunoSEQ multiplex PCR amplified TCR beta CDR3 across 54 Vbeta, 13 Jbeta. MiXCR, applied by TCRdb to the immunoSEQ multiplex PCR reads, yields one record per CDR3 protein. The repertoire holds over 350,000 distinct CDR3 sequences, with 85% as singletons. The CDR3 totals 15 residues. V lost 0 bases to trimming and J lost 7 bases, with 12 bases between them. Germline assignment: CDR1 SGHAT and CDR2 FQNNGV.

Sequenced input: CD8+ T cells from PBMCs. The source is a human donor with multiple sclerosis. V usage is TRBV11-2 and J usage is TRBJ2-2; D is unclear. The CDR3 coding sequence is TGTGCCAGCAGCTTAGATGGGCTTGATGACGGGGAGCTGTTTTTT. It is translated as CASSLDGLDDGELFF.